These 27 T cell receptor beta chains share one sample of origin, sequenced in a study of shared clonotypes between healthy human individuals. The table came from immunoSEQ multiplex PCR; TCRdb's copy has only in-frame clones and leaves some out. Of a few hundred thousand clones listed, around nine tenths are singletons. The sample taken for sequencing was memory CD8+ T cells sorted from blood. As to subset: CD45RO+ cells pooled with CCR7-negative TemRA cells. The receptors here all came from a man aged 18-30 years in good health.

The sample holds one count of this clone. The chain combines TRBV10-2 with TRBJ2-1; 12 bases match TRBD2. CDR3 size: 15 residues. CDR1 is WSHSY and CDR2 is SAAADI in the germline V gene. J was trimmed by 8 bases and V by 3 bases; bases with no gene match: 5. The DNA for the CDR3 is TGCGCCAGCAGTGATCTAGCGGGGGGGGCCCATGAGCAGTTCTTC. Residues: CASSDLAGGAHEQFF.

This rearrangement joins TRBV6-5 to TRBJ1-4; D is unresolved. The germline V gene has CDR1 MNHEY and CDR2 SVGAGI. This CDR3 spans 13 amino acids. Trimming left V 4 bases short and J 10 bases short, with 13 bases between. The CDR3: CASSWAWPGKLFF. In nucleotides, the CDR3 is TGTGCCAGCAGTTGGGCATGGCCGGGAAAACTGTTTTTT.

The chain recombines TRBV27 with TRBJ1-2; D ambiguous. The CDR3 consists of 11 residues. Germline CDR1 MNHEY, CDR2 SMNVEV (reference sequence). Between the trimmed V and J ends, which lost 5 bases and 5 bases, there was a span of 6 bases. CDR3 bases: TGTGCCAGCAGTGAGGGATATGGCTACACCTTC. Its protein is CASSEGYGYTF.

V gene TRBV10-1 combines with J gene TRBJ2-7; D is ambiguous. Germline CDR1 WNHNN, CDR2 SYGVQD (reference sequence). The CDR3 extends over 14 amino acids. V dropped 8 bases and J dropped 3 bases, with 17 bases sitting between them. CDR3 DNA sequence: TGCGCCAGCTCGCGAACCACTGCCGACTACGAGCAGTACTTC. Amino acids: CASSRTTADYEQYF.

This chain links TRBV7-9 with TRBJ2-7, with D tentatively TRBD2 (6 bases). Trimming took 6 bases from V and 3 from J, leaving 15 bases between them. Germline V gene sequence: CDR1 SEHNR, CDR2 FQNEAQ (reference sequence). CDR3 length: 14 amino acids. CDR3 in amino acids: CASSSNRDFYEQYF. As DNA, the CDR3 is TGTGCCAGCAGTTCGAATAGGGACTTCTACGAGCAGTACTTC.

The chain couples TRBV5-1 to TRBJ2-3; no firm D call. Germline assignment: CDR1 SGHRS and CDR2 YFSETQ. Trimming shortened V by 0 bases and J by 4 bases, and 21 bases separated the two germline ends. The CDR3 runs to 18 residues. This chain's CDR3 is CASSLAVYRPVGPDTQYF. The CDR3 nucleotides are TGCGCCAGCAGCTTGGCCGTATATCGGCCCGTAGGTCCAGATACGCAGTATTTT.

CDR3: CASSLTYRAYEQYF. Here the CDR3 DNA reads TGTGCCAGCTCATTAACGTACCGTGCCTACGAGCAGTACTTC. The genes are TRBV27 and TRBJ2-7; no firm D call. The CDR3 contains 14 residues. Per germline, CDR1 MNHEY and CDR2 SMNVEV (reference sequence). V lost 8 bases, J lost 2 bases, and 16 bases lay in between.

The gene calls are TRBV6-1 and TRBJ2-7; 9 bases map to TRBD1. The junction had 7 bases not matched to a gene; V was cut back by 7 bases and J by 3 bases. Germline V CDR1 and CDR2: MNHNS, SASEGT. CDR3 length equals 14 residues. CDR3 sequence reads: CASKTGGSFYEQYF. In DNA, the CDR3 is TGTGCCAGCAAGACAGGGGGATCGTTCTACGAGCAGTACTTC.

The chain couples TRBV7-2 to TRBJ1-3, with D unclear. The V gene lost 7 bases and the J gene lost 1 base, with 11 bases spanning the gap. The CDR3 extends over 14 amino acids. Germline V gives CDR1 SGHTA, CDR2 FQGNSA. CDR3 sequence reads: CASTALVSGNTIYF. CDR3 nucleotide sequence: TGTGCCAGCACCGCTTTGGTTTCTGGAAACACCATATATTTT. Full variable domain (outside the CDR3, taken from reference TRBV7-2 and TRBJ1-3): GAGVSQSPSNKVTEKGKDVELRCDPISGHTALYWYRQSLGQGLEFLIYFQGNSAPDKSGLPSDRFSAERTGGSVSTLTIQRTQQEDSAVYLCASTALVSGNTIYFGEGSWLTVV.

The V and J genes are TRBV28 and TRBJ1-2, with a tentative D call TRBD1 (5 bases). CDR1 MDHEN and CDR2 SYDVKM come from the germline V gene. The CDR3 contains 15 residues. Trimming took off 2 bases at V and 0 bases at J, with 10 bases between the two ends. CDR3 bases: TGTGCCAGCAGTTTACTTTCAGGGCCTAACTATGGCTACACCTTC. Encoded protein: CASSLLSGPNYGYTF.

This rearrangement joins TRBV28 to TRBJ1-6; D call uncertain. Germline V gene lookup returns CDR1 MDHEN and CDR2 SYDVKM. This CDR3 contains 14 residues. The V and J ends lost 2 bases and 10 bases respectively, with 12 bases between them. The CDR3 region is CASSLMGFESPLHF. CDR3 DNA sequence: TGTGCCAGCAGTTTAATGGGGTTTGAGTCACCCCTCCACTTT. The full variable domain, in which reference TRBV28 and TRBJ1-6 provide the parts outside the CDR3, is DVKVTQSSRYLVKRTGEKVFLECVQDMDHENMFWYRQDPGLGLRLIYFSYDVKMKEKGDIPEGYSVSREKKERFSLILESASTNQTSMYLCASSLMGFESPLHFGNGTRLTVT.

This sequence joins TRBV29-1 and TRBJ2-7; D assignment may be TRBD1 or TRBD2 (5 bases each). In germline, CDR1 is SQVTM, CDR2 ANQGSEA. This CDR3 contains 12 residues. V lost 7 bases and J lost 0, with 10 bases in between. Here the CDR3 reads CSGLGDSYEQYF. The CDR3, as DNA: TGCAGCGGACTGGGGGACTCCTACGAGCAGTACTTC.

The rearrangement joins TRBV11-3 to TRBJ2-4; 10 nucleotides align to TRBD1. This CDR3 spans 16 amino acids. Trimming removed 4 bases from V and 0 bases from J; junction bases left unmatched: 3. CDR1 is SGHNT and CDR2 is YENEEA in the germline V gene. The DNA for the CDR3 is TGTGCCAGCAGCTCAGGACAGGGGGTAGCCAAAAACATTCAGTACTTC. This codes for CASSSGQGVAKNIQYF.

This chain connects TRBV11-2 to TRBJ1-5; D is unclear. V gave up 1 base and J gave up 3 bases, with 13 bases separating them. Germline V gene lookup returns CDR1 SGHAT and CDR2 FQNNGV. This CDR3 region has 16 residues. The CDR3 spells CASSLVRRTNNQPQHF. The CDR3 nucleotides are TGTGCCAGCAGCTTAGTTAGACGGACGAACAATCAGCCCCAGCATTTT. The full variable domain, in which reference TRBV11-2 and TRBJ1-5 provide the parts outside the CDR3, is EAGVAQSPRYKIIEKRQSVAFWCNPISGHATLYWYQQILGQGPKLLIQFQNNGVVDDSQLPKDRFSAERLKGVDSTLKIQPAKLEDSAVYLCASSLVRRTNNQPQHFGDGTRLSIL.

The V call is TRBV6-5, the J call TRBJ1-1; 7 bases agree with TRBD1. CDR1 and CDR2 (germline): MNHEY, SVGAGI. With V trimmed by 11 bases and J by 3 bases, 15 bases remained unmatched. The CDR3 has 15 amino acids. CDR3 bases: TGTGCCTCGAGGCTATGGGTCACAGGGGACACTGAAGCTTTCTTT. This codes for CASRLWVTGDTEAFF.

Comments on this clone: Its ends do not fully match the called genes, so a read error is possible. This chain links TRBV7-2 with TRBJ2-1; 10 bases are a match to TRBD2. Germline V gene sequence: CDR1 SGHTA, CDR2 FQGNSA. The length of the CDR3 is 16 residues. The CDR3: CASSVALAGAIYEQFF. The CDR3, as DNA: TGTGCCAGCAGCGTAGCTCTAGCGGGGGCAATCTATGAGCAGTTCTTC.

As regards this clone: Within the sample, other DNA sequences also encode this same CDR3. This chain connects TRBV7-9 to TRBJ2-7; 9 bases are shared with TRBD1. J gave up 1 base and V 3 bases, and 4 bases lay outside the gene matches. CDR3 size: 15 residues. The germline CDR1 and CDR2 sequences are SEHNR and FQNEAQ (reference sequence). In nucleotides, the CDR3 is TGTGCCAGCAGCTTCCCGGACAGGGGTTCCTACGAGCAGTACTTC. Encoded protein: CASSFPDRGSYEQYF.

The table lists this clone with a few counts. The gene calls are TRBV4-1 and TRBJ2-4, with D maybe TRBD1 (7 bases). Germline V gene data show CDR1 as MGHRA and CDR2 as YSYEKL. The ends were cut back, 2 bases at V and 7 bases at J, with 15 bases in the middle. The CDR3 has 15 residues. Here the CDR3 DNA reads TGCGCCAGCAGCCAAAGTATCCAGGGGGGCAACATTCAGTACTTC. Translation gives CASSQSIQGGNIQYF.

The gene calls are TRBV2 and TRBJ2-7; tentatively, D is TRBD1 or TRBD2 (5 bases each). Germline values: CDR1 SNHLY, CDR2 FYNNEI. The ends were cut back, 1 base at V and 0 bases at J, with 19 bases in the middle. The CDR3 runs 18 residues. The CDR3 region has the DNA TGTGCCAGCAGTGAAGAAGGGACCCCAAGTCGGTACTCCTACGAGCAGTACTTC. It translates to CASSEEGTPSRYSYEQYF.

V is TRBV27 and J is TRBJ2-1; D might be TRBD2 (6 bases). CDR1 and CDR2 from the germline V gene are MNHEY and SMNVEV (reference sequence). V was cut by 4 bases and J by 4 bases, with 26 bases left in between. The CDR3 is made up of 19 amino acids. The CDR3 nucleotides are TGTGCCAGCAGTTCCTCCCCCGAGAGACTAGGACGTTGGTACAATGAGCAGTTCTTC. It translates to CASSSSPERLGRWYNEQFF.

In its sample, this clone was seen once. The V and J genes are TRBV6-1 and TRBJ2-7; TRBD1 matches at 9 bases. Per the germline V gene, CDR1 is MNHNS and CDR2 is SASEGT. This CDR3 is 13 amino acids long. After removal of 7 bases from V and 5 bases from J, the junction contained 6 bases not matched to a gene. CDR3 protein: CASIGTGRNEQYF. The CDR3 bases are TGTGCCAGCATAGGGACAGGGCGGAACGAGCAGTACTTC.

The chain joins TRBV30 to TRBJ2-1; 9 positions agree with TRBD1. The CDR3 has 14 residues. V was clipped by 3 bases and J by 8 bases; unmatched bases: 8. The germline V gene encodes CDR1 GTSNPN and CDR2 SVGIG (reference sequence). CDR3 sequence: CAWRDRGWGDEQFF. CDR3 nucleotide sequence: TGTGCCTGGAGGGACAGGGGCTGGGGGGATGAGCAGTTCTTC.

This rearrangement joins TRBV6-1 to TRBJ2-1; D perhaps matches TRBD1 (5 bases). The CDR3 sequence is 14 residues long. The germline gives CDR1 MNHNS, CDR2 SASEGT. The germline V and J ends were trimmed by 6 bases and 3 bases, with 12 bases remaining between them. The CDR3 here is CASRPRGLYNEQFF. Written as DNA, the CDR3 is TGTGCCAGCAGGCCAAGGGGTCTCTACAATGAGCAGTTCTTC.

This chain uses TRBV10-3 with TRBJ1-5; 10 bases are a match to TRBD1. The germline V gene encodes CDR1 ENHRY and CDR2 SYGVKD. The CDR3 spans 14 residues. V gave up 6 bases and J gave up 5 bases; unmatched junction bases: 4. The CDR3 DNA follows: TGTGCCATCAGGGGGACAGGGGAAGATCAGCCCCAGCATTTT. This sequence encodes CAIRGTGEDQPQHF.

Remarks on this clone: With only one base between it and a far larger clone, this is likely a read error. This same CDR3 is encoded by further DNA sequences in the sample. This sequence joins TRBV25-1 and TRBJ1-1; possible D gene TRBD1, 6 bases. Germline V gene data show CDR1 as MGHDK and CDR2 as SYGVNS. The CDR3 runs 14 residues. V lost 1 base and J 6 bases, leaving 12 bases between the germline ends. CDR3 in amino acids: CASSELGGRAEAFF. The DNA for the CDR3 is TGTGCCAGCAGTGAATTGGGGGGGCGGGCTGAAGCTTTCTTT.

For the CDR3, the DNA is TGTGCCAGCAGGTTCCCCGGGGTCTACGAGCAGTACTTC. This encodes CASRFPGVYEQYF. The rearrangement links TRBV28 to TRBJ2-7; TRBD2 might be the D (5 bases). The CDR3 covers 13 residues. The germline V and J ends were trimmed by 6 bases and 3 bases, with 12 bases remaining between them. CDR1 and CDR2 from the germline V gene are MDHEN and SYDVKM.

The V and J genes are TRBV10-3 and TRBJ2-1, with D hard to call. Trimming took off 8 bases at V and 6 bases at J, with 14 bases between the two ends. From germline, CDR1 is ENHRY and CDR2 SYGVKD. This CDR3 is built from 13 residues. Here the CDR3 DNA reads TGTGCCATCTGGACCGAAACCCCCAATGAGCAGTTCTTC. Protein: CAIWTETPNEQFF.